The 9 T cell receptor beta chains presented below share a single source sample, sequenced in a study of CD8 T cells in ankylosing spondylitis. Study-level results: Characteristic of ankylosing spondylitis blood, it appeared, was a TCR beta motif comprising about eight highly homologous variants.

These receptors' antigens are unknown. Each CDR3 protein gets one entry after TCRdb re-called the 5' RACE reads with MiXCR. The sample consists of about 540,000 distinct CDR3 sequences, 9.5% to 15% of them appearing once. Sequenced material: blood, either unsorted or a sorted T cell fraction (not recorded which). The receptors were sampled from a male donor with ankylosing spondylitis.

The table lists this clonotype with many counts. V is TRBV29-1 and J is TRBJ2-7; D is possibly TRBD1 or TRBD2 (5 bases each). V lost 4 bases to trimming and J lost 1 base, with 11 bases between them. There are 13 residues in the CDR3. The V gene's germline CDR1 is SQVTM and CDR2 ANQGSEA. CDR3 sequence (DNA): TGCAGCGTTGGTTGGGACCCTTCCTACGAGCAGTACTTC. It specifies CSVGWDPSYEQYF.

The sample holds a few counts of this clonotype. The gene calls are TRBV5-1 and TRBJ2-5; the D gene is possibly TRBD1 (5 bases). Trimming left V 3 bases short and J 4 bases short, with 16 bases between. The CDR3 consists of 15 residues. Per germline, CDR1 SGHRS and CDR2 YFSETQ. CDR3 sequence: CASSWAGSSGETQYF. The CDR3 DNA reads TGCGCCAGCAGCTGGGCAGGGTCCTCCGGAGAGACCCAGTACTTC.

The chain is built from TRBV29-1 and TRBJ2-1, with 10 bases that match TRBD1. CDR3 size: 14 residues. The V gene end was trimmed by 7 bases and the J gene end by 6 bases; junction bases not matched to a gene: 9. Germline V gene data show CDR1 as SQVTM and CDR2 as ANQGSEA. As DNA, the CDR3 is TGCAGCGCCGCCGGAGACAGGGGGCTCAATGAGCAGTTCTTC. It specifies CSAAGDRGLNEQFF.

This clonotype was counted between two and nine times. The chain recombines TRBV27 with TRBJ1-1; 9 nucleotides agree with TRBD1. The CDR3 spans 14 residues. After removal of 3 bases from V and 7 bases from J, the junction contained 6 bases not matched to a gene. Germline loops: CDR1 MNHEY, CDR2 SMNVEV (reference sequence). CDR3 region: CASSFGQGLGEAFF. DNA of the CDR3: TGTGCCAGCAGTTTCGGACAGGGGCTAGGTGAAGCTTTCTTT.

The rearrangement uses TRBV11-2 and TRBJ2-1, with D perhaps matching TRBD2 (6 bases). The CDR3 sequence is 14 residues long. Germline loops: CDR1 SGHAT, CDR2 FQNNGV. V lost 3 bases, J lost 6 bases, and 12 bases lay in between. The CDR3 loop reads CASSFGGVGNEQFF. CDR3 nucleotides: TGTGCCAGCAGCTTCGGGGGAGTTGGCAATGAGCAGTTCTTC.

The chain couples TRBV20-1 to TRBJ2-2; 9 bases are a match to TRBD1. Germline CDR1 is DFQATT and CDR2 is SNEGSKA (reference sequence). The J segment lost 4 bases and the V segment lost 0 bases, leaving 6 bases of the junction unmatched. CDR3 length: 16 amino acids. The CDR3 protein is CSARDTGQGITGELFF. The CDR3 region has the DNA TGCAGTGCTAGAGATACAGGACAGGGGATCACCGGGGAGCTGTTTTTT.

This clonotype came up many times. This CDR3 reads CASSHRRVNTEAFF. Here the CDR3 DNA reads TGTGCCAGCAGCCACCGAAGGGTGAACACTGAAGCTTTCTTT. The chain combines TRBV7-8 with TRBJ1-1; D is unresolved. CDR1 is SGHVS and CDR2 is FQNEAQ in the germline V gene. Trimming removed 5 bases from V and 0 bases from J, with 10 bases in between. The CDR3 extends over 14 amino acids.

This chain uses TRBV6-1 with TRBJ2-7, with 8 bases aligning to TRBD2. The germline V gene encodes CDR1 MNHNS and CDR2 SASEGT. The CDR3 has 16 residues. The V segment lost 5 bases and the J segment 0 bases; nucleotides outside the gene matches: 9. As DNA, the CDR3 is TGTGCCAGCAGTACCCCCGGGACTAGAAGCTCCTACGAGCAGTACTTC. It codes for CASSTPGTRSSYEQYF.

This clonotype was seen more than once but under ten times. The J gene is TRBJ2-2, the V gene TRBV7-8; possibly TRBD2 for D (6 bases). The CDR3 contains 18 residues. Germline CDR1 is SGHVS and CDR2 is FQNEAQ. Trimming removed 4 bases at V and 1 base at J, with 19 bases between. The CDR3, as DNA: TGTGCCAGCAGCTCCGTTAGCTGGGGGGACCGGAACACCGGGGAGCTGTTTTTT. Translated: CASSSVSWGDRNTGELFF.